Shown below are 28 T cell receptor beta chains from a single sample sequenced in a study of OX40 agonist ivuxolimab in advanced cancers. Profiled with immunoSEQ multiplex PCR; TCRdb holds only in-frame clones, not every one. This sample has 25,000 to 35,000 clones, with roughly 80% found just once. Source: CD4+ or CD8+ T cells sorted from blood, taken in a trial of the OX40 agonist ivuxolimab. These receptors were obtained from an adult with an advanced solid tumor such as melanoma, head and neck, liver or kidney cancer.

A remark on this clone: The sample carries other DNA sequences with the same CDR3. CDR3 sequence: CASSKDRERNYEQYF. The CDR3 DNA reads as TGTGCCAGCAGCAAGGACAGGGAGAGAAACTACGAGCAGTACTTC. The chain recombines TRBV21-1 with TRBJ2-7; TRBD1, as called in the table, went unchecked against the DNA. TRBV21-1 is recorded as a pseudogene. The CDR3 is 15 amino acids.

The chain joins TRBV7-2 to TRBJ1-2; no reliable D call. This CDR3 region has 12 residues. V lost 3 bases, J lost 3 bases, and 5 bases lay in between. Germline V gene data show CDR1 as SGHTA and CDR2 as FQGNSA. The DNA for the CDR3 is TGTGCCAGCAGCTTTGTACACTATGGCTACACCTTC. Protein: CASSFVHYGYTF.

The CDR3 region is CASSPGEEFHYGYTF. The CDR3 nucleotides read TGTGCCAGCAGCCCCGGGGAGGAATTTCACTATGGCTACACCTTC. The chain uses TRBV7-9 and TRBJ1-2; D is ambiguous. Germline V gives CDR1 SEHNR, CDR2 FQNEAQ (reference sequence). V lost 5 bases to trimming and J lost 3 bases, with 16 bases between them. This CDR3 has 15 amino acids.

V usage is TRBV6-1 and J usage is TRBJ2-3, with 9 bases lining up with TRBD1. J lost 0 bases, V lost 6 bases, and 4 bases had no gene match. The CDR3 totals 15 residues. CDR1 MNHNS and CDR2 SASEGT come from the germline V gene. CDR3 sequence reads: CASRLQGASTDTQYF. In DNA form, the CDR3 reads TGTGCCAGCAGGTTACAGGGGGCAAGCACAGATACGCAGTATTTT.

The gene calls are TRBV25-1 and TRBJ1-2; D not certain. The CDR3 has 16 amino acids. With 4 bases removed from V and 6 bases from J, the gap between germline ends came to 21 bases. Germline CDR1 and CDR2: MGHDK and SYGVNS. The CDR3 protein is CASSADLGRGWDGYTF. The CDR3 nucleotides read TGTGCCAGCAGTGCCGATCTAGGGCGGGGATGGGATGGCTACACCTTC.

This clone has only one observation. The chain uses TRBV18 and TRBJ1-1; a weak D match, TRBD1 (6 bases). V lost 7 bases and J 4 bases, leaving 22 bases between the germline ends. CDR3 size: 16 residues. From germline, CDR1 is KGHSH and CDR2 LQKENI. The CDR3 bases are TGTGCCAGCTTATCCGGGACACCCTCGAGTGGCACTGAAGCTTTCTTT. Amino acids: CASLSGTPSSGTEAFF. Based on the CDR3 plus reference TRBV18 and TRBJ1-1, the full variable domain is NAGVMQNPRHLVRRRGQEARLRCSPMKGHSHVYWYRQLPEEGLKFMVYLQKENIIDESGMPKERFSAEFPKEGPSILRIQQVVRGDSAAYFCASLSGTPSSGTEAFFGQGTRLTVV.

The CDR3 DNA reads as TGTGCCAGCTCACCGACAGCTAGGTTGGATTCACCCCTCCACTTT. Amino acids: CASSPTARLDSPLHF. The chain recombines TRBV18 with TRBJ1-6; D is possibly TRBD1 (5 bases). Trimming took 3 bases from V and 8 from J, leaving 14 bases between them. Germline-derived CDR1 and CDR2 are KGHSH and LQKENI. The CDR3 consists of 15 residues.

The gene calls are TRBV9 and TRBJ2-1, with TRBD1 as a possible D gene (6 bases). V was clipped by 0 bases and J by 6 bases, with 10 bases between them. The CDR3 is 14 amino acids. Germline values: CDR1 SGDLS, CDR2 YYNGEE. The CDR3 DNA is TGTGCCAGCAGCGTAGTGGGACACTCCAATGAGCAGTTCTTC. Residues: CASSVVGHSNEQFF. Based on the CDR3 plus reference TRBV9 and TRBJ2-1, the full variable domain is DSGVTQTPKHLITATGQRVTLRCSPRSGDLSVYWYQQSLDQGLQFLIQYYNGEERAKGNILERFSAQQFPDLHSELNLSSLELGDSALYFCASSVVGHSNEQFFGPGTRLTVL.

J is TRBJ1-1 and V is TRBV2, with D unresolved. With 7 bases removed from V and 5 bases from J, the gap between germline ends came to 14 bases. Per the germline V gene, CDR1 is SNHLY and CDR2 is FYNNEI. This CDR3 comprises 13 residues. The CDR3 spells CASTPFGETEAFF. The CDR3, as DNA: TGTGCCAGCACCCCTTTCGGGGAGACTGAAGCTTTCTTT.

This clone was seen just once. The V gene is TRBV2, the J gene TRBJ1-1; 8 bases fit TRBD1. The CDR3 contains 17 residues. Germline CDR1 reads SNHLY; CDR2 reads FYNNEI. V was pared by 6 bases and J by 0 bases, with 12 bases of the junction left unmatched. CDR3 in DNA: TGTGCCAGCAGCGCAGGACAGGGCTTAGGACTGAACACTGAAGCTTTCTTT. Its protein product is CASSAGQGLGLNTEAFF.

This chain's CDR3 is CASSLQQGGGYEQYF. Here the CDR3 DNA reads TGTGCCAGCAGCTTACAACAGGGCGGAGGATACGAGCAGTACTTC. The V and J genes are TRBV7-3 and TRBJ2-7; the D gene is possibly TRBD1 (6 bases). This CDR3 has 15 amino acids. Deletions cut 2 bases from V and 4 bases from J, with 15 bases between. The V gene's germline CDR1 is SGHTA and CDR2 FQGTGA.

The J gene is TRBJ2-7, the V gene TRBV19; the D gene is possibly TRBD1 (6 bases). Trimming shortened V by 5 bases and J by 4 bases, and 9 bases separated the two germline ends. The CDR3 covers 12 residues. CDR1 and CDR2 from the germline V gene are LNHDA and SQIVND (reference sequence). CDR3 sequence reads: CASSQDRYEQYF. The DNA for the CDR3 is TGTGCCAGTAGTCAGGACAGATACGAGCAGTACTTC.

This rearrangement joins TRBV27 to TRBJ2-7; D is unresolved. The CDR3 is 13 residues long. CDR1 is MNHEY, CDR2 SMNVEV, per germline (reference sequence). Trimming took off 3 bases at V and 1 base at J, with 7 bases between the two ends. The CDR3 DNA is TGTGCCAGCAGTTTCTCCACTTCCTACGAGCAGTACTTC. It is translated as CASSFSTSYEQYF.

This chain links TRBV19 with TRBJ2-1, with D hard to call. Germline V gene lookup returns CDR1 LNHDA and CDR2 SQIVND (reference sequence). Trimming took 10 bases from V and 6 from J, leaving 19 bases between them. The CDR3 sequence is 14 residues long. The CDR3 spells CATSPWGSLNEQFF. CDR3 DNA: TGTGCCACCTCCCCCTGGGGTTCTCTCAATGAGCAGTTCTTC.

This clone was observed a few times. The chain carries TRBV10-2 and TRBJ2-5, with 9 bases identical to TRBD1. The germline V gene encodes CDR1 WSHSY and CDR2 SAAADI. The V gene end was trimmed by 6 bases and the J gene end by 5 bases; junction bases not matched to a gene: 7. The CDR3 totals 14 residues. Here the CDR3 reads CASRRTGDLETQYF. CDR3 nucleotides: TGCGCCAGCAGAAGGACAGGGGATTTGGAGACCCAGTACTTC.

The chain carries TRBV11-3 and TRBJ1-3, with D possibly matching TRBD1 (5 bases). Germline V gene lookup returns CDR1 SGHNT and CDR2 YENEEA. The CDR3 totals 15 residues. Trimming cost V 8 bases and J 7 bases, with 21 bases left between them. The CDR3 here is CASLRISGSWNTIYF. CDR3 DNA: TGTGCCAGCTTAAGGATCTCAGGGAGTTGGAACACCATATATTTT. Full variable domain (outside the CDR3, taken from reference TRBV11-3 and TRBJ1-3): EAGVVQSPRYKIIEKKQPVAFWCNPISGHNTLYWYLQNLGQGPELLIRYENEEAVDDSQLPKDRFSAERLKGVDSTLKIQPAELGDSAVYLCASLRISGSWNTIYFGEGSWLTVV.

The rearrangement joins TRBV5-1 to TRBJ2-5, with D perhaps matching TRBD2 (7 bases). The CDR3 length is 16 residues. V lost 1 base and J lost 4, with 17 bases in between. Germline CDR1 SGHRS, CDR2 YFSETQ. The CDR3 here is CASSLQVGGASETQYF. In nucleotides, the CDR3 is TGCGCCAGCAGCTTGCAGGTTGGGGGGGCCTCAGAGACCCAGTACTTC.

V and J are TRBV4-1 and TRBJ1-6; tentative D call: TRBD1 (5 bases). The CDR3 extends over 15 amino acids. Germline CDR1 is MGHRA and CDR2 is YSYEKL. The V end lost 3 bases, the J end lost 7 bases, and 13 bases lay between the germline ends. CDR3 sequence (DNA): TGCGCCAGCAGCCACCAGGCAGGGATGAATTCACCCCTCCACTTT. Residues: CASSHQAGMNSPLHF.

This clone came up once. This chain connects TRBV28 to TRBJ2-5; D is perhaps TRBD1 (5 bases). The J call is in doubt because the DNA end fits TRBJ2-7 better. Per germline, CDR1 MDHEN and CDR2 SYDVKM. The CDR3 is 12 residues long. Here the CDR3 DNA reads TGTGCCAGCAGTTTGCAGGGCTACGAGCAGTACTTC. Amino acid sequence: CASSLQGYEQYF.

CDR3 sequence (DNA): TGTGCCTGGAGCGGCAACAGGGTAAGGGAGCAGTTCTTC. This gives the protein CAWSGNRVREQFF. V is TRBV30 and J is TRBJ2-1; D may be TRBD1 (6 bases). V lost 3 bases and J lost 10, with 16 bases in between. The length of the CDR3 is 13 residues. Germline V lookup: CDR1 GTSNPN, CDR2 SVGIG (reference sequence).

The CDR3 DNA follows: TGTGCCAGCAGCTCAGGGACAGGGGTGGTCGAGCAGTACTTC. Its translation: CASSSGTGVVEQYF. The chain combines TRBV7-6 with TRBJ2-7, with 10 nucleotides matching TRBD1. Germline loops: CDR1 SGHVS, CDR2 FNYEAQ. The CDR3 has 14 amino acids. V lost 4 bases and J lost 6; bases outside the gene matches: 6.

J is TRBJ2-4 and V is TRBV7-9; 7 bases match TRBD2. The V gene end was trimmed by 4 bases and the J gene end by 5 bases; junction bases not matched to a gene: 5. CDR3 length: 14 residues. Germline CDR1 is SEHNR and CDR2 is FQNEAQ (reference sequence). Written as DNA, the CDR3 is TGTGCCAGCAGCTCGCGGGACTACCAAAACATTCAGTACTTC. Encoded protein: CASSSRDYQNIQYF.

The J gene is TRBJ2-7, the V gene TRBV9; D possibly corresponds to TRBD2 (5 bases). The length of the CDR3 is 15 residues. Trimming cost V 0 bases and J 1 base, with 11 bases left between them. Per the germline V gene, CDR1 is SGDLS and CDR2 is YYNGEE. Here the CDR3 reads CASSVAADISYEQYF. For the CDR3, the DNA is TGTGCCAGCAGCGTAGCAGCGGATATTTCCTACGAGCAGTACTTC. Full variable domain (outside the CDR3, taken from reference TRBV9 and TRBJ2-7): DSGVTQTPKHLITATGQRVTLRCSPRSGDLSVYWYQQSLDQGLQFLIQYYNGEERAKGNILERFSAQQFPDLHSELNLSSLELGDSALYFCASSVAADISYEQYFGPGTRLTVT.

As to this clone: Other DNA sequences in this sample translate to the same CDR3. This rearrangement joins TRBV30 to TRBJ1-1; D gene uncertain. This CDR3 contains 13 residues. Germline CDR1 and CDR2: GTSNPN and SVGIG (reference sequence). Trimming cost V 2 bases and J 3 bases, with 10 bases left between them. CDR3 DNA: TGTGCCTGGAGTAGGCAGAGACACACTGAAGCTTTCTTT. Its protein product is CAWSRQRHTEAFF.

V gene TRBV7-9 combines with J gene TRBJ2-7, with TRBD1 identical over 7 bases. V lost 5 bases to trimming and J lost 0 bases; unmatched junction nucleotides: 13. CDR3 size: 17 residues. Germline loops: CDR1 SEHNR, CDR2 FQNEAQ (reference sequence). CDR3 DNA: TGTGCCAGCAGCCAGTCCCGGGACAGCGCTAGCTCCTACGAGCAGTACTTC. It translates to CASSQSRDSASSYEQYF.

V usage is TRBV6-6 and J usage is TRBJ2-1; 10 nucleotides match TRBD2. The germline CDR1 and CDR2 sequences are MNHNY and SVGAGI (reference sequence). This CDR3 comprises 15 residues. V shed 2 bases, J shed 6 bases, and the junction held 4 bases outside the gene matches. The CDR3 loop is CASSYVASGGNEQFF. DNA for the CDR3: TGTGCCAGCAGTTACGTGGCTAGCGGGGGCAATGAGCAGTTCTTC.

V and J are TRBV4-1 and TRBJ2-2; no firm D call. The CDR3 extends over 15 amino acids. V was shortened by 4 bases and J by 8 bases, with 17 bases between the two germline ends. CDR1 and CDR2 (germline): MGHRA, YSYEKL. CDR3 DNA: TGCGCCAGCAGCCTCATACTGACGAAGGGAGGGGAGCTGTTTTTT. Protein: CASSLILTKGGELFF.

This clone was observed once. V gene TRBV7-9 combines with J gene TRBJ2-3; 10 bases are a match to TRBD2. CDR3 size: 17 residues. Germline loops: CDR1 SEHNR, CDR2 FQNEAQ (reference sequence). V shed 4 bases and J 1 base; nucleotides not matched to a gene: 8. Here the CDR3 reads CASSSGTSVRGTDTQYF. CDR3 bases: TGTGCCAGCAGCTCCGGGACTAGCGTACGGGGCACAGATACGCAGTATTTT.